Here is one T cell receptor beta chain with its context. The antigen is unknown. Employing constant-segment primers, 5'RACE generated TCR alpha and TCR beta cDNA libraries bearing sample barcodes and UMIs. TCRdb analysed the 5' RACE reads with MiXCR anew, one entry per CDR3 protein. The sample contains 100,000 to 120,000 distinct CDR3 sequences, roughly a sixth of which appear only once. This specimen comes from a study of T-cell memory formation after mild COVID-19. Study in general: Largely, TCR clusters stayed within a single donor. General study findings and limits: Day 15 to 85 contractors were CD4/CD8 balanced; later expanders leaned CD4+.

Germline loops: CDR1 SGHNT, CDR2 YYREEE (reference sequence). The V end was cut by 7 bases, the J end by 2 bases, with 15 bases between. The CDR3 covers 15 residues. This clonotype originated in a man between 18 and 35 years old who had mild COVID-19 (a few samples of this study predate the infection). Cell type and time point are not known. V gene TRBV5-4 combines with J gene TRBJ2-2; weak D call: TRBD1 (5 bases). Sequencing input: PBMCs or a T cell subset sorted from them (not recorded which). CDR3 loop: CASAWTPGNTGELFF. In nucleotides, the CDR3 is TGTGCCAGCGCCTGGACACCCGGCAACACCGGGGAGCTGTTTTTT.